The 22 T cell receptor beta chains listed next were all sequenced from one sample in a study of cytomegalovirus exposure and HLA in healthy donors. The study ran its PCR with 60 Vbeta and 13 Jbeta primers. Repertoires were generated with immunoSEQ multiplex PCR, while TCRdb's copy carries only in-frame clones and drops some. The profile shows some 150,000 clones, about 83% of them singletons. The specimen sequenced was PBMCs. Receptors were obtained from a middle-aged woman in good health and CMV-seronegative.

The chain links TRBV5-1 to TRBJ2-3; 7 bases line up with TRBD1. CDR1 and CDR2 (germline): SGHRS, YFSETQ. The CDR3 is 15 residues long. The V and J ends lost 2 bases and 1 base, in that order; junction bases with no gene match: 4. The CDR3 DNA is TGCGCCAGCAGCTTTTACGGACAGGGCACAGATACGCAGTATTTT. Residues: CASSFYGQGTDTQYF.

The V gene is TRBV28, the J gene TRBJ1-1, with 11 bases lining up with TRBD1. Per the germline V gene, CDR1 is MDHEN and CDR2 is SYDVKM. V lost 8 bases and J lost 1; bases outside the gene matches: 9. The length of the CDR3 is 16 residues. For the CDR3, the DNA is TGTGCCAGCCCTAGGGACAGGGGGTCCCCGAACACTGAAGCTTTCTTT. Translated, it gives CASPRDRGSPNTEAFF.

The rearrangement joins TRBV5-1 to TRBJ2-1; TRBD1 agrees at 9 bases. The V and J ends lost 4 bases and 9 bases, in that order; junction bases with no gene match: 11. CDR3 length: 15 amino acids. Germline values: CDR1 SGHRS, CDR2 YFSETQ. In DNA form, the CDR3 reads TGCGCCAGCAGCCTTTCGGGACAGGGTGGGGGTGAGCAGTTCTTC. Encoded protein: CASSLSGQGGGEQFF. Full variable domain (remainder filled in from reference TRBV5-1 and TRBJ2-1): KAGVTQTPRYLIKTRGQQVTLSCSPISGHRSVSWYQQTPGQGLQFLFEYFSETQRNKGNFPGRFSGRQFSNSRSEMNVSTLELGDSALYLCASSLSGQGGGEQFFGPGTRLTVL.

The chain has TRBV11-3 and TRBJ2-1; the match to TRBD2 covers 7 bases. V trimming: 5 bases; J trimming: 4 bases; junction bases outside the gene matches: 11. The CDR3 contains 16 residues. The germline CDR1 and CDR2 sequences are SGHNT and YENEEA. CDR3 coding DNA: TGTGCCAGCAGCCCGGGGGGTCTAGCGGTTTACAATGAGCAGTTCTTC. This sequence encodes CASSPGGLAVYNEQFF.

This sequence joins TRBV5-1 and TRBJ1-2, with D perhaps matching TRBD1 (6 bases). This CDR3 is 14 amino acids long. V was clipped by 4 bases and J by 1 base, with 11 bases between them. Germline CDR1 reads SGHRS; CDR2 reads YFSETQ. DNA for the CDR3: TGCGCCAGCAGCCAGGGGACCAATAACTATGGCTACACCTTC. Amino acid sequence: CASSQGTNNYGYTF. Looking up the rest from reference TRBV5-1 and TRBJ1-2 gives the full variable domain: KAGVTQTPRYLIKTRGQQVTLSCSPISGHRSVSWYQQTPGQGLQFLFEYFSETQRNKGNFPGRFSGRQFSNSRSEMNVSTLELGDSALYLCASSQGTNNYGYTFGSGTRLTVV.

This clone appeared once. V is TRBV5-8 and J is TRBJ1-1; D gene unclear. V was trimmed by 1 base and J by 8 bases, leaving 9 bases between them. This CDR3 is built from 12 residues. Per the germline V gene, CDR1 is SGHTS and CDR2 is YDEGEE. The DNA of the CDR3 is TGTGCCAGCAGCTTGCCACCCGGGGAAGCTTTCTTT. This encodes CASSLPPGEAFF.

The sample holds one count of this clone. This chain connects TRBV7-9 to TRBJ1-1; D call uncertain. Germline-derived CDR1 and CDR2 are SEHNR and FQNEAQ (reference sequence). CDR3 length: 13 amino acids. V was pared by 0 bases and J by 4 bases, with 6 bases between. CDR3 sequence (DNA): TGTGCCAGCAGCTTAGCGGGCACCACTGAAGCTTTCTTT. It translates to CASSLAGTTEAFF.

This chain links TRBV6-5 with TRBJ2-1; D is unclear. Germline CDR1 MNHEY, CDR2 SVGAGI. With 6 bases removed from V and 7 bases from J, the gap between germline ends came to 13 bases. The CDR3 extends over 13 amino acids. CDR3 amino acids: CASRSSLKNEQFF. The CDR3 DNA sequence: TGTGCCAGCAGGTCGAGCCTGAAAAATGAGCAGTTCTTC.

A note on this clone: The junction departs from the called germline gene at one end, perhaps through a read error. The genes are TRBV7-7 and TRBJ2-1; tentative D call: TRBD2 (6 bases). CDR3 size: 16 residues. The germline gives CDR1 SSHAT, CDR2 FNYEAQ (reference sequence). The DNA of the CDR3 is TGTGCTAGCAGCTTAGGTGAGGGACTCCCCTACAATGAGCAGTTCTTC. This encodes CASSLGEGLPYNEQFF.

The chain employs TRBV10-1 and TRBJ1-5, with 7 nucleotides matching TRBD1. Germline trimming cut 3 bases from V and 5 bases from J; bases unmatched to any gene: 22. The CDR3 runs 20 residues. CDR1 and CDR2 from the germline V gene are WNHNN and SYGVQD (reference sequence). As DNA, the CDR3 is TGCGCCAGCAGTGATAGGGGCCTACAGGGGCCCGGGGGAGAGGATCAGCCCCAGCATTTT. Translating gives CASSDRGLQGPGGEDQPQHF.

This clone has only one observation. Here the CDR3 DNA reads TGTGCCATCAGTGAAGCGTCGGGTGGCACGGTTAACTATGGCTACACCTTC. Encoded protein: CAISEASGGTVNYGYTF. V is TRBV10-3 and J is TRBJ1-2; D is unclear. Germline-derived CDR1 and CDR2 are ENHRY and SYGVKD. This CDR3 has 17 amino acids. V was pared by 3 bases and J by 1 base, with 18 bases between.

The chain has TRBV19 and TRBJ1-5, with 7 bases lining up with TRBD1. V trimming: 4 bases; J trimming: 5 bases; junction bases outside the gene matches: 2. This CDR3 comprises 13 residues. Germline CDR1 reads LNHDA; CDR2 reads SQIVND (reference sequence). The CDR3 region is CASSRQGDQPQHF. In DNA, the CDR3 is TGTGCCAGTAGTAGACAGGGAGATCAGCCCCAGCATTTT.

The CDR3 coding sequence is TGTGCCCCCTATGGTGAGGGCGGGCAGTACTTC. Its translation: CAPYGEGGQYF. V gene TRBV21-1 combines with J gene TRBJ2-7; the listed D gene, TRBD2, was not tested against the DNA. TRBV21-1 is shown as a pseudogene. This CDR3 comprises 11 residues.

V is TRBV27 and J is TRBJ2-3; D ambiguous. Germline V lookup: CDR1 MNHEY, CDR2 SMNVEV (reference sequence). The CDR3 spans 13 residues. Trimming shortened V by 5 bases and J by 3 bases, and 9 bases separated the two germline ends. CDR3 DNA: TGTGCCAGCAGTCCTAGGTGGACAGATACGCAGTATTTT. Amino acid sequence: CASSPRWTDTQYF.

The chain carries TRBV13 and TRBJ2-1; 12 nucleotides line up with TRBD2. Germline V CDR1 and CDR2: PRHDT, FYEKMQ (reference sequence). This CDR3 has 16 amino acids. Trimming cost V 5 bases and J 0 bases; bases outside gene matches: 2. CDR3 in amino acids: CASSKGLAGSYNEQFF. The CDR3 DNA reads TGTGCCAGCAGCAAGGGACTAGCGGGCTCCTACAATGAGCAGTTCTTC.

This chain joins TRBV10-1 and TRBJ2-7, with TRBD1 identical over 7 bases. The CDR3 runs 14 residues. V shed 6 bases, J shed 0 bases, and the junction held 5 bases outside the gene matches. CDR1 WNHNN and CDR2 SYGVQD come from the germline V gene (reference sequence). In DNA form, the CDR3 reads TGCGCCAGCAGCAGGGACAGCAACTCCTACGAGCAGTACTTC. Protein product: CASSRDSNSYEQYF.

CDR3 coding DNA: TGTGCCATCAGTGCGACAGAGAACACTGAAGCTTTCTTT. Encoded protein: CAISATENTEAFF. V is TRBV10-3 and J is TRBJ1-1, with TRBD1 as a possible D gene (5 bases). CDR1 and CDR2 from the germline V gene are ENHRY and SYGVKD. The CDR3 totals 13 residues. V lost 4 bases and J lost 1, with 7 bases in between.

The chain carries TRBV2 and TRBJ1-1, with D possibly being TRBD1 (5 bases). Germline V gives CDR1 SNHLY, CDR2 FYNNEI. V was shortened by 6 bases and J by 0 bases, with 11 bases between the two germline ends. CDR3 length: 14 residues. DNA of the CDR3: TGTGCCAGCAGACCACAGACAGTGAACACTGAAGCTTTCTTT. This sequence encodes CASRPQTVNTEAFF.

This clone appeared a few times. The rearrangement joins TRBV15 to TRBJ1-5; D is uncertain. Germline CDR1 and CDR2: LNHNV and YYDKDF (reference sequence). The CDR3 covers 13 residues. V was cut by 1 base and J by 4 bases, with 5 bases left in between. CDR3 DNA: TGTGCCACCAGCAGAGGAGGGAATCAGCCCCAGCATTTT. This codes for CATSRGGNQPQHF.

The CDR3 DNA follows: TGTGCCAGCAGCATAGGGACTAGCGGGATTCAAGAGACCCAGTACTTC. Translating it yields CASSIGTSGIQETQYF. The V gene is TRBV5-4, the J gene TRBJ2-5; 13 bases map to TRBD2. The CDR3 runs 16 residues. Looked up from germline, CDR1 is SGHNT and CDR2 is YYREEE (reference sequence). V shed 4 bases and J 2 bases; nucleotides not matched to a gene: 5. The whole variable domain, remainder taken from reference TRBV5-4 and TRBJ2-5, is ETGVTQSPTHLIKTRGQQVTLRCSSQSGHNTVSWYQQALGQGPQFIFQYYREEENGRGNFPPRFSGLQFPNYSSELNVNALELDDSALYLCASSIGTSGIQETQYFGPGTRLLVL.

V is TRBV14 and J is TRBJ2-3, with D perhaps matching TRBD2 (5 bases). CDR1 is SGHDN, CDR2 FVKESK, per germline. V dropped 0 bases and J dropped 5 bases, with 18 bases sitting between them. The CDR3 contains 17 residues. CDR3 protein: CASSQDPPPSRLDTQYF. DNA of the CDR3: TGTGCCAGCAGCCAAGATCCTCCCCCTAGCCGCTTAGATACGCAGTATTTT.

V and J are TRBV5-8 and TRBJ1-2; TRBD1 agrees at 8 bases. Germline V gene lookup returns CDR1 SGHTS and CDR2 YDEGEE. The CDR3 is 13 amino acids. Trimming cost V 4 bases and J 11 bases; bases outside gene matches: 10. The CDR3 DNA is TGTGCCAGCAGCGCACAGGGGGAGCTTAAGTACACCTTC. The encoded protein is CASSAQGELKYTF. The whole variable domain, remainder taken from reference TRBV5-8 and TRBJ1-2, is EAGVTQSPTHLIKTRGQQATLRCSPISGHTSVYWYQQALGLGLQFLLWYDEGEERNRGNFPPRFSGRQFPNYSSELNVNALELEDSALYLCASSAQGELKYTFGSGTRLTVV.